One and the same sample provided the 26 T cell receptor beta chains below, sequenced in a study of blood T cell repertoires in COVID-19. Only in-frame clones appear in the TCRdb table, and some are missing; sequencing was by immunoSEQ multiplex PCR. The top ten clones hold under 4.5% of a sample with 250,000 to 300,000 clones, about 80% of them seen once. Sequenced sample: PBMCs or T cells enriched from blood (not recorded which). All receptors derive from a man under 40 with acute COVID-19.

This clone appeared a few times. The rearrangement uses TRBV6-5 and TRBJ1-2; 10 bases map to TRBD1. This CDR3 is 14 amino acids long. V was clipped by 6 bases and J by 8 bases; unmatched bases: 9. Germline V gene sequence: CDR1 MNHEY, CDR2 SVGAGI. The CDR3 DNA is TGTGCCAGCAGGGCTTGGGACAGGGGATACGGCTACACCTTC. Translation gives CASRAWDRGYGYTF.

The rearrangement uses TRBV18 and TRBJ1-1; the D is unclear. The CDR3 contains 12 residues. Germline V gene lookup returns CDR1 KGHSH and CDR2 LQKENI. Between the trimmed V and J ends, which lost 6 bases and 1 base, there was a span of 6 bases. The CDR3 spells CASSRENTEAFF. CDR3 DNA: TGTGCCAGCTCCCGAGAGAACACTGAAGCTTTCTTT.

This chain joins TRBV28 and TRBJ1-1; 8 positions agree with TRBD1. The CDR3 is 17 residues long. Germline CDR1 is MDHEN and CDR2 is SYDVKM. J lost 0 bases, V lost 5 bases, and 11 bases had no gene match. For the CDR3, the DNA is TGTGCCAGCAGTACGGGAACAGGGGGTCGGATGAACACTGAAGCTTTCTTT. Amino acids: CASSTGTGGRMNTEAFF. Complete variable domain (other parts from reference TRBV28 and TRBJ1-1): DVKVTQSSRYLVKRTGEKVFLECVQDMDHENMFWYRQDPGLGLRLIYFSYDVKMKEKGDIPEGYSVSREKKERFSLILESASTNQTSMYLCASSTGTGGRMNTEAFFGQGTRLTVV.

This clone showed up just a few times. The chain links TRBV5-6 to TRBJ2-7; TRBD1 aligns across 9 bases. The CDR3 is 14 amino acids. Germline V gene lookup returns CDR1 SGHDT and CDR2 YYEEEE. V dropped 0 bases and J dropped 6; count of bases not matched to a gene: 4. CDR3 coding DNA: TGTGCCAGCAGCTTGGATGGACAGGGGCGCGAGCAGTACGTC. It codes for CASSLDGQGREQYV.

CDR3 region: CASSPTSGGNNEQFF. The CDR3 nucleotides are TGCGCCAGCAGCCCGACTAGCGGGGGGAACAATGAGCAGTTCTTC. J is TRBJ2-1 and V is TRBV5-1; 13 bases agree with TRBD2. Germline-derived CDR1 and CDR2 are SGHRS and YFSETQ. V lost 4 bases to trimming and J lost 5 bases; unmatched junction nucleotides: 3. The CDR3 sequence is 15 residues long.

This chain links TRBV7-2 with TRBJ1-4, with D possibly TRBD1 on 5 matching bases. V shed 5 bases and J shed 8 bases, with 15 bases lying between them. The germline CDR1 and CDR2 sequences are SGHTA and FQGNSA. The CDR3 totals 14 residues. As DNA, the CDR3 is TGTGCCAGCAGCCCTCTCGCGGGGGTAGAAAAACTGTTTTTT. This translates into CASSPLAGVEKLFF.

The CDR3 nucleotides read TGTGCCAGCAGCCGAATAGAGATGGGCACAGATACGCAGTATTTT. Translating it yields CASSRIEMGTDTQYF. V and J are TRBV27 and TRBJ2-3; no definite D call. Germline CDR1 is MNHEY and CDR2 is SMNVEV (reference sequence). V was clipped by 6 bases and J by 1 base, with 14 bases between them. The CDR3 is made up of 15 amino acids.

J is TRBJ2-7 and V is TRBV13, with 7 bases aligning to TRBD2. V was pared by 2 bases and J by 7 bases, with 8 bases of the junction left unmatched. The CDR3 runs to 14 residues. CDR1 is PRHDT and CDR2 is FYEKMQ in the germline V gene (reference sequence). The CDR3 is CASSLNIRGGEQYV. For the CDR3, the DNA is TGTGCCAGCAGCTTAAACATTCGGGGAGGGGAGCAGTACGTC.

With regard to this clone: Germline and junction disagree at one end, which may indicate a read error. The chain carries TRBV5-1 and TRBJ1-6; 9 bases align to TRBD1. This CDR3 contains 17 residues. Germline-derived CDR1 and CDR2 are SGHRS and YFSETQ. The chain's CDR3 is CASSLGVRQGEAEPLHF. The CDR3 DNA follows: TGTGCCAGCAGCTTGGGGGTCCGACAGGGGGAGGCGGAGCCCCTCCACTTT.

The chain uses TRBV2 and TRBJ1-2, with D unresolved. Germline loops: CDR1 SNHLY, CDR2 FYNNEI. The CDR3 is 18 amino acids. Trimming pared 3 bases from V and 4 bases from J, leaving 24 bases between. CDR3 DNA: TGTGCCAGCAGTGAGGAATATACTAGCCCCAGCCAACTCTATGGCTACACCTTC. Residues: CASSEEYTSPSQLYGYTF.

This CDR3 is CAGGGTDHSPGQYV. The CDR3 DNA reads as TGTGCCGGCGGCGGGACAGACCATTCCCCCGGGCAGTACGTC. The rearrangement joins TRBV28 to TRBJ2-7; possible D gene TRBD1, 7 bases. CDR1 is MDHEN, CDR2 SYDVKM, per germline. CDR3 length: 14 amino acids. The V gene lost 11 bases and the J gene lost 9 bases, with 26 bases spanning the gap.

The chain joins TRBV6-5 to TRBJ2-1, with 9 bases identical to TRBD1. Germline CDR1 is MNHEY and CDR2 is SVGAGI. This CDR3 spans 11 amino acids. With V trimmed by 11 bases and J by 9 bases, 5 bases remained unmatched. CDR3 residues: CAGGQGFEQFF. The CDR3 nucleotides are TGTGCCGGGGGACAGGGTTTTGAGCAGTTCTTC.

V gene TRBV3-1 (or the pseudogene TRBV3-2) combines with J gene TRBJ2-1; 7 bases fit TRBD2. The CDR3 consists of 17 residues. V trimming: 0 bases; J trimming: 9 bases; junction bases outside the gene matches: 14. Germline V gene sequence: CDR1 LGHDT, CDR2 YNNKEL (reference sequence). For the CDR3, the DNA is TGTGCCAGCAGCCAAGATAGGACGGGAGGCTTCTGGGCTGAGCAGTTCTTC. Translation gives CASSQDRTGGFWAEQFF.

A few counts support this clone. CDR3 DNA sequence: TGTGCCTGGAGACTGTCCGGGTACACTGAAGCTTTCTTT. Its protein is CAWRLSGYTEAFF. J is TRBJ1-1 and V is TRBV30, with D uncertain. CDR1 is GTSNPN and CDR2 is SVGIG in the germline V gene (reference sequence). Trimming removed 3 bases from V and 3 bases from J, with 11 bases in between. The CDR3 spans 13 residues.

The chain joins TRBV2 to TRBJ1-1, with TRBD1 as a possible D gene (6 bases). V was trimmed by 4 bases and J by 4 bases, leaving 10 bases between them. Germline values: CDR1 SNHLY, CDR2 FYNNEI. The CDR3 runs 13 residues. DNA for the CDR3: TGTGCCAGCAGTGCAGGACAGCGCACTGAAGCTTTCTTT. It is translated as CASSAGQRTEAFF.

The chain carries TRBV4-1 and TRBJ1-1; D uncertain. The CDR3 has 17 amino acids. Germline CDR1 is MGHRA and CDR2 is YSYEKL. Trimming removed 3 bases from V and 0 bases from J, with 17 bases in between. The CDR3 DNA sequence: TGCGCCAGCAGCCAGAACCCCCCCCAGGTTATGAACACTGAAGCTTTCTTT. Translation gives CASSQNPPQVMNTEAFF.

The chain has TRBV18 and TRBJ1-2; tentative D call: TRBD1 (5 bases). The CDR3 runs to 17 residues. Trimming cost V 6 bases and J 6 bases, with 26 bases left between them. Per germline, CDR1 KGHSH and CDR2 LQKENI. CDR3 bases: TGTGCCAGCTCCCGAACAAAGGCAGGGTCCAATGCGGATGGCTACACCTTC. This gives the protein CASSRTKAGSNADGYTF.

This clone occurred a few times. The chain uses TRBV7-2 and TRBJ2-2, with TRBD1 identical over 9 bases. From germline, CDR1 is SGHTA and CDR2 FQGNSA. The V and J ends lost 5 bases and 4 bases, in that order; junction bases with no gene match: 5. The CDR3 is made up of 15 amino acids. CDR3 bases: TGTGCCAGCAGCCCCACAGGGGGCTCCACCGGGGAGCTGTTTTTT. Amino acid sequence: CASSPTGGSTGELFF. The full variable domain, rest sourced from reference TRBV7-2 and TRBJ2-2, is GAGVSQSPSNKVTEKGKDVELRCDPISGHTALYWYRQSLGQGLEFLIYFQGNSAPDKSGLPSDRFSAERTGGSVSTLTIQRTQQEDSAVYLCASSPTGGSTGELFFGEGSRLTVL.

The chain uses TRBV11-2 and TRBJ2-3; D is undetermined. Per the germline V gene, CDR1 is SGHAT and CDR2 is FQNNGV. V was cut by 1 base and J by 5 bases, with 7 bases left in between. The CDR3 is 13 residues long. The CDR3 nucleotides read TGTGCCAGCAGCTTAGTGGTCGGAGATACGCAGTATTTT. Residues: CASSLVVGDTQYF.

The chain is built from TRBV5-1 and TRBJ2-3; TRBD2 aligns across 9 bases. This CDR3 contains 14 residues. V trimming: 8 bases; J trimming: 4 bases; junction bases outside the gene matches: 8. Germline V lookup: CDR1 SGHRS, CDR2 YFSETQ. This chain's CDR3 is CASLAGLSSDTQYF. The CDR3 DNA sequence: TGCGCCAGTCTAGCGGGGCTGTCCTCAGATACGCAGTATTTT.

The CDR3: CASSKGGDNQPQHF. Written as DNA, the CDR3 is TGCGCCAGCAGCAAAGGAGGGGATAATCAGCCCCAGCATTTT. This rearrangement joins TRBV5-1 to TRBJ1-5, with D perhaps TRBD1 (5 bases). The V gene's germline CDR1 is SGHRS and CDR2 YFSETQ. The V end lost 4 bases, the J end lost 4 bases, and 12 bases lay between the germline ends. The length of the CDR3 is 14 residues.

The chain combines TRBV2 with TRBJ1-1; perhaps TRBD1 as D (6 bases). The CDR3 runs to 14 residues. Germline CDR1 reads SNHLY; CDR2 reads FYNNEI. V was pared by 6 bases and J by 4 bases, with 15 bases between. The CDR3 region is CASRDQGSVTEAFF. The DNA of the CDR3 is TGTGCCAGCAGAGATCAGGGGAGTGTCACTGAAGCTTTCTTT.

The rearrangement links TRBV11-2 to TRBJ2-1, with TRBD2 matching over 8 bases. The CDR3 totals 16 residues. The germline gives CDR1 SGHAT, CDR2 FQNNGV. Trimming cost V 3 bases and J 4 bases; bases outside gene matches: 8. CDR3 coding DNA: TGTGCCAGCAGCTTCACTGGGAGCGGGGGTTACAATGAGCAGTTCTTC. Translating it yields CASSFTGSGGYNEQFF.

The genes are TRBV7-2 and TRBJ2-2, with D possibly TRBD2 on 9 matching bases. The germline CDR1 and CDR2 sequences are SGHTA and FQGNSA. Trimming removed 6 bases from V and 3 bases from J, with 20 bases in between. The CDR3 runs 17 residues. CDR3 protein: CASRAGGGGRDTGELFF. The CDR3, as DNA: TGTGCCAGCAGAGCAGGGGGCGGCGGGAGGGACACCGGGGAGCTGTTTTTT.

The DNA for the CDR3 is TGCGCCAGCAGCTTGGAAGTACAGGACTATGGCTACACCTTC. This gives the protein CASSLEVQDYGYTF. The gene calls are TRBV5-1 and TRBJ1-2; possibly TRBD1 for D (5 bases). The germline V gene has CDR1 SGHRS and CDR2 YFSETQ. This CDR3 has 14 residues. Deletions cut 0 bases from V and 3 bases from J, with 9 bases between.

The chain couples TRBV19 to TRBJ1-6, with no clear D. Germline-derived CDR1 and CDR2 are LNHDA and SQIVND (reference sequence). The CDR3 is 12 amino acids. The germline V and J ends were trimmed by 3 bases and 10 bases, with 7 bases remaining between them. The CDR3, as DNA: TGTGCCAGTAGTATCTACGAGTCACCCCTCCACTTT. Residues: CASSIYESPLHF.